A single sample gave rise to the 27 T cell receptor beta chains below, sequenced in a study of breast tumors, draining lymph nodes, adjacent tissues. TCRdb ran MiXCR on the multiplex PCR reads and lists one entry per CDR3 protein. The repertoire holds 130,000 or so distinct CDR3 sequences, with more than 20% as singletons. Samples came from axillary lymph nodes draining the breast cancer. Sequenced: axillary lymph node tissue. These receptors all stem from a female donor with breast cancer. Some clones in this sample may be carry-over from other donors' samples.

The J gene is TRBJ2-5, the V gene TRBV28; 8 bases are shared with TRBD1. Trimming removed 3 bases from V and 5 bases from J; junction bases left unmatched: 5. The CDR3 is 14 amino acids. Germline V CDR1 and CDR2: MDHEN, SYDVKM. CDR3: CASSFGTGMETQYF. In DNA form, the CDR3 reads TGTGCCAGCAGTTTCGGGACAGGCATGGAGACCCAGTACTTC. The entire variable domain, with the rest obtained from reference TRBV28 and TRBJ2-5, is as follows: DVKVTQSSRYLVKRTGEKVFLECVQDMDHENMFWYRQDPGLGLRLIYFSYDVKMKEKGDIPEGYSVSREKKERFSLILESASTNQTSMYLCASSFGTGMETQYFGPGTRLLVL.

Turning to this clonotype: The junction does not match germline at one end; this may be a read error. The CDR3 here is CSAPKDSKNEKLVF. The CDR3 nucleotides read TGCAGTGCCCCTAAGGACAGTAAGAATGAAAAACTGGTTTTT. The chain has TRBV20-1 and TRBJ1-4, with D possibly being TRBD1 (6 bases). The CDR3 covers 14 residues. The V gene's germline CDR1 is DFQATT and CDR2 SNEGSKA (reference sequence).

This clonotype was detected many times. The chain joins TRBV27 to TRBJ2-7; 7 nucleotides agree with TRBD2. Per the germline V gene, CDR1 is MNHEY and CDR2 is SMNVEV (reference sequence). The length of the CDR3 is 15 residues. The J segment lost 0 bases and the V segment lost 5 bases, leaving 7 bases of the junction unmatched. The CDR3 loop is CASSITGTTSYEQYF. The CDR3 bases are TGTGCCAGCAGTATAACCGGGACTACCTCCTACGAGCAGTACTTC.

This clonotype came up many times. This chain uses TRBV6-2 or TRBV6-3 with TRBJ2-5, with 7 bases that match TRBD2. Per the germline V gene, CDR1 is MNHEY and CDR2 is SVGEGT. This CDR3 is built from 15 residues. Unmatched junction bases numbered 8, after V lost 6 bases and J lost 1 base. CDR3 sequence (DNA): TGTGCCAGCAGCGAGGAATCTAGCGGCCAAGAGACCCAGTACTTC. This encodes CASSEESSGQETQYF.

This clonotype showed up many times. The V gene is TRBV5-1, the J gene TRBJ1-6; 7 bases fit TRBD1. The CDR3 runs to 15 residues. Germline CDR1 is SGHRS and CDR2 is YFSETQ. Losses at the gene ends were 6 bases for V and 3 bases for J; bases not matched to a gene: 6. In DNA form, the CDR3 reads TGCGCCAGCACAACAGGGGAAGGCTATAATTCACCCCTCCACTTT. Encoded protein: CASTTGEGYNSPLHF.

This clonotype was recorded at least ten times. The chain joins TRBV2 to TRBJ2-3; 9 positions match TRBD1. The CDR3 is 16 amino acids. V trimming: 6 bases; J trimming: 5 bases; junction bases outside the gene matches: 12. Germline V lookup: CDR1 SNHLY, CDR2 FYNNEI. The CDR3: CASSPTTGGGGDTQYF. The CDR3 DNA reads TGTGCCAGCAGCCCTACAACAGGGGGCGGAGGAGATACGCAGTATTTT. The full variable domain, with the rest looked up from reference TRBV2 and TRBJ2-3, is EPEVTQTPSHQVTQMGQEVILRCVPISNHLYFYWYRQILGQKVEFLVSFYNNEISEKSEIFDDQFSVERPDGSNFTLKIRSTKLEDSAMYFCASSPTTGGGGDTQYFGPGTRLTVL.

The chain combines TRBV5-5 with TRBJ2-1; D is perhaps TRBD2 (6 bases). V lost 4 bases to trimming and J lost 3 bases, with 8 bases between them. The CDR3 runs to 13 residues. Germline-derived CDR1 and CDR2 are SGHKS and YYEKEE (reference sequence). The CDR3 nucleotides are TGTGCCAGCAGCGGGGAGGACTACAATGAGCAGTTCTTC. Protein product: CASSGEDYNEQFF.

This clonotype was detected many times. V and J are TRBV30 and TRBJ1-2, with 7 bases that match TRBD1. CDR1 and CDR2 from the germline V gene are GTSNPN and SVGIG (reference sequence). The J segment lost 7 bases and the V segment lost 8 bases, leaving 10 bases of the junction unmatched. CDR3 length: 12 residues. Here the CDR3 reads CATTGLRIGYTF. CDR3 DNA sequence: TGTGCCACGACAGGGTTAAGAATTGGCTACACCTTC.

The gene calls are TRBV12-3 or TRBV12-4 and TRBJ2-5; D perhaps matches TRBD2 (5 bases). V lost 1 base and J lost 9, with 18 bases in between. The CDR3 covers 15 residues. The CDR3 DNA is TGTGCCAGCAGTTTAGACGGGGTTGGCAATCAGCCCCAGTACTTC. It codes for CASSLDGVGNQPQYF.

This clonotype was recorded many times. The CDR3 bases are TGCGCCAGCAGCAGCGGACTACAGAACACCGGGGAGCTGTTTTTT. This gives the protein CASSSGLQNTGELFF. The J gene is TRBJ2-2, the V gene TRBV5-1; D perhaps matches TRBD2 (6 bases). V lost 4 bases to trimming and J lost 1 base, with 11 bases between them. The CDR3 is made up of 15 amino acids. Germline values: CDR1 SGHRS, CDR2 YFSETQ.

This clonotype was seen at least ten times. The rearrangement uses TRBV3-1 and TRBJ2-7; perhaps TRBD2 as D (6 bases). Germline V gene sequence: CDR1 LGHDT, CDR2 YNNKEL (reference sequence). The CDR3 extends over 12 amino acids. The germline V and J ends were trimmed by 1 base and 12 bases, with 13 bases remaining between them. The CDR3 loop reads CASSQVGGEWYF. The CDR3 region has the DNA TGTGCCAGCAGCCAAGTGGGAGGCGAGTGGTACTTC.

Regarding this clonotype: This may come from a read error, since a much larger clone is one base off. The genes are TRBV10-2 and TRBJ2-1, with D unresolved. The CDR3 length is 11 residues. V dropped 8 bases and J dropped 10 bases, with 12 bases sitting between them. Per germline, CDR1 WSHSY and CDR2 SAAADI. Written as DNA, the CDR3 is TGCGCCAGCTCCAAAGACTTGGAGCAGTTCTTC. It yields the protein CASSKDLEQFF.

This clonotype has more than one count but fewer than ten. V usage is TRBV6-1 and J usage is TRBJ1-4; D ambiguous. Trimming left V 6 bases short and J 4 bases short, with 6 bases between. Germline assignment: CDR1 MNHNS and CDR2 SASEGT. The CDR3 loop spans 12 amino acids. CDR3 loop: CASRRFNEKLFF. CDR3 in DNA: TGTGCCAGCAGGAGATTTAATGAAAAACTGTTTTTT.

This clonotype was counted at least ten times. This CDR3 is CASSLVASGAFKADTQYF. DNA for the CDR3: TGCGCCAGCAGCTTGGTCGCTAGCGGGGCCTTTAAGGCAGATACGCAGTATTTT. The chain recombines TRBV5-1 with TRBJ2-3, with 9 positions matching TRBD2. The CDR3 is made up of 18 amino acids. V was pared by 0 bases and J by 4 bases, with 12 bases of the junction left unmatched. Germline lookup yields CDR1 SGHRS and CDR2 YFSETQ.

This clonotype was picked up many times. This chain joins TRBV5-6 and TRBJ2-7; D is uncertain. V was clipped by 2 bases and J by 0 bases, with 6 bases between them. Germline CDR1 reads SGHDT; CDR2 reads YYEEEE. The CDR3 contains 13 residues. The CDR3 protein is CASSFGVSYEQYF. Here the CDR3 DNA reads TGTGCCAGCAGCTTTGGCGTCTCCTACGAGCAGTACTTC.

Turning to this clonotype: Being one base from a much bigger clone, this may be a read error. This chain uses TRBV4-1 with TRBJ2-3, with 7 bases identical to TRBD1. The CDR3 consists of 16 residues. The V gene's germline CDR1 is MGHRA and CDR2 YSYEKL. CDR3 region: CASSQRQGSSTDAQYF. The CDR3 nucleotides read TGCGCCAGCAGCCAAAGACAGGGATCTAGCACAGATGCGCAGTATTTT.

This clonotype was counted between two and nine times. J is TRBJ2-1 and V is TRBV9, with 11 bases matching TRBD2. Unmatched junction bases numbered 17, after V lost 0 bases and J lost 0 bases. This CDR3 is 22 amino acids long. The germline V gene has CDR1 SGDLS and CDR2 YYNGEE. CDR3 residues: CASSVATGVAGGPRGSYNEQFF. In DNA, the CDR3 is TGTGCCAGCAGCGTAGCTACGGGGGTAGCGGGAGGGCCGAGGGGCTCCTACAATGAGCAGTTCTTC.

The J gene is TRBJ2-1, the V gene TRBV27, with TRBD1 matching 10 bases. Germline V gives CDR1 MNHEY, CDR2 SMNVEV (reference sequence). With 2 bases clipped from V and 7 bases from J, the junction kept 8 bases outside the gene matches. This CDR3 contains 16 residues. CDR3 protein: CASSLPPPGQGNEQFF. CDR3 sequence (DNA): TGTGCCAGCAGTTTACCACCTCCGGGACAGGGGAATGAGCAGTTCTTC.

This clonotype was observed many times. The CDR3 spells CATSDMDRGGTQYF. CDR3 sequence (DNA): TGTGCCACCAGTGACATGGACAGGGGCGGGACCCAGTACTTC. The J gene is TRBJ2-5, the V gene TRBV24-1; 9 bases are shared with TRBD1. This CDR3 spans 14 amino acids. CDR1 and CDR2 from the germline V gene are KGHDR and SFDVKD. V gave up 4 bases and J gave up 7 bases; unmatched junction bases: 6.

A few counts support this clonotype. CDR3 nucleotides: TGTGCCAGCAGTCCCCAGGGACAGGCGAATGAAAAACTGTTTTTT. Protein sequence: CASSPQGQANEKLFF. The genes are TRBV28 and TRBJ1-4; 8 positions agree with TRBD1. The CDR3 is 15 residues long. Per the germline V gene, CDR1 is MDHEN and CDR2 is SYDVKM. With V trimmed by 5 bases and J by 5 bases, 7 bases remained unmatched.

This clonotype occurred many times. The rearrangement links TRBV20-1 to TRBJ2-3; TRBD2 agrees at 7 bases. The CDR3 runs to 13 residues. V was clipped by 6 bases and J by 1 base; unmatched bases: 4. CDR1 is DFQATT, CDR2 SNEGSKA, per germline (reference sequence). The CDR3 sequence: CSAAGTGTDTQYF. CDR3 nucleotide sequence: TGCAGTGCAGCGGGGACCGGCACAGATACGCAGTATTTT.

This clonotype was seen at least ten times. This chain uses TRBV27 with TRBJ1-5; D gene uncertain. The V and J ends lost 5 bases and 9 bases respectively, with 11 bases between them. The length of the CDR3 is 12 residues. CDR1 is MNHEY and CDR2 is SMNVEV in the germline V gene (reference sequence). The CDR3 loop is CASSTGKGPQHF. The CDR3 DNA reads TGTGCCAGCAGTACCGGCAAGGGGCCCCAGCATTTT.

This clonotype has a count of ten or more. The chain uses TRBV19 and TRBJ2-1, with 8 positions matching TRBD2. In germline, CDR1 is LNHDA, CDR2 SQIVND (reference sequence). This CDR3 is built from 15 residues. Trimming cost V 4 bases and J 1 base; bases outside gene matches: 3. This chain's CDR3 is CASSNGRGSYNEQFF. The CDR3 DNA is TGTGCCAGTAGTAACGGGAGGGGGTCCTACAATGAGCAGTTCTTC.

A word on this clonotype: One base away lies a much larger clone, so this may be a sequencing read error. It is likely a read error, because the conserved phenylalanine at the end of the CDR3 is missing. V usage is TRBV7-9 and J usage is TRBJ2-5; D not resolved. This CDR3 region has 14 residues. The ends were cut back, 3 bases at V and 2 bases at J, with 10 bases in the middle. The V gene's germline CDR1 is SEHNR and CDR2 FQNEAQ (reference sequence). The CDR3 spells CASSLRTEQETQYL. The CDR3 nucleotides read TGTGCCAGCAGCTTGAGGACGGAACAAGAGACCCAGTACCTC.

This clonotype occurred a few times. A clone one base away is much larger, so this may be a read error. This rearrangement joins TRBV20-1 to TRBJ2-5, with D maybe TRBD2 (7 bases). In germline, CDR1 is DFQATT, CDR2 SNEGSKA (reference sequence). The CDR3 spans 14 residues. The CDR3 sequence is CGARDPGGRETQYF. The CDR3 DNA reads as TGCGGTGCTAGAGATCCGGGGGGCCGGGAGACCCAGTACTTC.

This clonotype was observed many times. This chain joins TRBV20-1 and TRBJ2-1; D perhaps matches TRBD2 (6 bases). V was shortened by 4 bases and J by 7 bases, with 23 bases between the two germline ends. Germline V gene lookup returns CDR1 DFQATT and CDR2 SNEGSKA (reference sequence). This CDR3 is 16 amino acids long. The CDR3 region is CSAIKQAGAPGNEQFF. The CDR3 DNA reads TGCAGTGCTATTAAACAAGCGGGCGCCCCCGGGAATGAGCAGTTCTTC.

This clonotype has a handful of counts. The chain joins TRBV28 to TRBJ2-1, with 11 nucleotides matching TRBD2. CDR3 length: 16 residues. Per germline, CDR1 MDHEN and CDR2 SYDVKM. Losses at the gene ends were 2 bases for V and 2 bases for J; bases not matched to a gene: 2. CDR3 sequence: CASSLLAGGPYNEQFF. The CDR3 nucleotides read TGTGCCAGCAGTTTACTAGCGGGAGGCCCCTACAATGAGCAGTTCTTC.